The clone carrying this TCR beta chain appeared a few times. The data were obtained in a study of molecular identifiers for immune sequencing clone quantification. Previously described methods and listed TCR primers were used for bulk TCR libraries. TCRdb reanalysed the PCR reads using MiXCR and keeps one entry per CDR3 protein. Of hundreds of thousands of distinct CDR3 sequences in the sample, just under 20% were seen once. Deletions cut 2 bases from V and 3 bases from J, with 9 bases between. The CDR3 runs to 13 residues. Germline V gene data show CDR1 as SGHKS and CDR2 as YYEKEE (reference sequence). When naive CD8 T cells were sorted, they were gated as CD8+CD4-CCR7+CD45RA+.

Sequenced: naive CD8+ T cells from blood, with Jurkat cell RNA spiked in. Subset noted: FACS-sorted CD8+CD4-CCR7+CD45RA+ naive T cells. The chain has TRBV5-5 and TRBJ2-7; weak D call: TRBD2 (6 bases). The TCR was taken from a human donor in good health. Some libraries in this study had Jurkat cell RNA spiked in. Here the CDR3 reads CASSFYGGYEQYF. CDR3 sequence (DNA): TGTGCCAGCAGCTTTTACGGGGGCTACGAGCAGTACTTC.